This TCR beta chain appears in the sequencing data of a study of T cells in Graves' hyperthyroidism and ophthalmopathy. This clonotype appeared many times. Its antigen is still unknown. Study-wide points: The model made its ophthalmopathy prediction, and onset followed a median around 6.9 months later.

RNA transcripts gave rise to amplified TCR beta CDR3 regions. When the TCR CDR3 underwent first-round RT-PCR, the HTBI primer set was used. TCRdb ran MiXCR on the multiplex PCR reads and lists one entry per CDR3 protein. The table records around 300,000 distinct CDR3 sequences, 20% to 25% of them present only once. Germline lookup yields CDR1 SNHLY and CDR2 FYNNEI. Trimming removed 6 bases at V and 2 bases at J, with 12 bases between. CDR3 size: 14 residues. The sequenced sample was blood. The TCR sequence derives from a man aged 25-45 years with Graves' ophthalmopathy. This chain uses TRBV2 with TRBJ2-3; D is unclear. CDR3 region: CASSFLGDTDTQYF. The CDR3 DNA is TGTGCCAGCAGCTTCCTAGGCGACACAGATACGCAGTATTTT.